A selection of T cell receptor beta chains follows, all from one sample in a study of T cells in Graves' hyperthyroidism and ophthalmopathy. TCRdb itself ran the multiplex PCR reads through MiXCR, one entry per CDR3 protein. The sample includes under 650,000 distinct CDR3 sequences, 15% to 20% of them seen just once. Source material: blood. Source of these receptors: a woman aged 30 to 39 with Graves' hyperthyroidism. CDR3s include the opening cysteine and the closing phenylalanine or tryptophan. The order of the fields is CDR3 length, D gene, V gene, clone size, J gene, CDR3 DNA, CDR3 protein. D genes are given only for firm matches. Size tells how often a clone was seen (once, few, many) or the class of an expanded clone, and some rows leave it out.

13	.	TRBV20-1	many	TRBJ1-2	TGCAGTGCTAGACCAGGGGTGGAGATCGGCTACACCTTC	CSARPGVEIGYTF
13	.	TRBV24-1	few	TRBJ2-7	TGTGCCACGGCAAGACAGGACTCCTACGAGCAGTACTTC	CATARQDSYEQYF
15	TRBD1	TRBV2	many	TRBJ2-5	TGTGCCAGCAGTGTCCCGGGACAGGGGGAAGAGACCCAGTACTTC	CASSVPGQGEETQYF
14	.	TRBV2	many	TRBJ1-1	TGTGCCAGCAGAACCCGACAGACGAACACTGAAGCTTTCTTT	CASRTRQTNTEAFF
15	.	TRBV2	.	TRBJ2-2	TGTGCCAGCAGTGAACTCGGTGCCCCCGCCGGGGAGCTGTTTTTT	CASSELGAPAGELFF
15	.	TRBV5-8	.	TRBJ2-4	TGTGCCAGCAGCTTTTACCAGGGACCCCTAAACATTCAGTACTTC	CASSFYQGPLNIQYF
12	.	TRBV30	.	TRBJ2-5	TGTGCCTGTCGGGGACGTAAAGAGGCCCAGTACTTC	CACRGRKEAQYF
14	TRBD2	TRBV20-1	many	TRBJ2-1	TGCAGTGCTCAACTAGCGGGAGGGTTGCATGAGCAGTTCTTC	CSAQLAGGLHEQFF
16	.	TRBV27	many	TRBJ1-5	TGTGCCAGCAGTTCTAACCAGCCAGGGCGCAATCAGCCCCAGCATTTT	CASSSNQPGRNQPQHF
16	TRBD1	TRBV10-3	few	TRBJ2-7	TGTGCTATCAGTGACTTCACCGGGACAGGTTCCTACGAGCAGTACTTC	CAISDFTGTGSYEQYF
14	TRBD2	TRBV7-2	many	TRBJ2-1	TGTGCCAGCAGCTCACTAGCGGGAGGCAATGAGCAGTTCTTC	CASSSLAGGNEQFF
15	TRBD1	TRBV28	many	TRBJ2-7	TGTGCCAGCAGTTCAATCCAAGCCACAGGGGACGAGCAGTACTTC	CASSSIQATGDEQYF
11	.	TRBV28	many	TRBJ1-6	TGTGCCAGCAGAGCAAATTCACCCCTCCACTTT	CASRANSPLHF
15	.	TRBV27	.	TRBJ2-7	TGTGCCAGCAGCCCACACGGTGTAGGTTCCTACGAGCAGTACTTC	CASSPHGVGSYEQYF
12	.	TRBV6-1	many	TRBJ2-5	TGTGCAAGCATTGGGGGTTCAGAGACCCAGTACTTC	CASIGGSETQYF
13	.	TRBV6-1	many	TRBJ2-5	TGTGCCAGCAGGCCCCAGGGCATGGAGACCCAGTACTTC	CASRPQGMETQYF
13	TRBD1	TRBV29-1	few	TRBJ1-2	TGCAGCGTCACCGGGACAGGGGGCCATGGCTACACCTTC	CSVTGTGGHGYTF
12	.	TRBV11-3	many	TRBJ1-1	TGTGCCAGCAGCTTAGAACCGGGAGAAGCTTTCTTT	CASSLEPGEAFF
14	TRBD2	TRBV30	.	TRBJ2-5	TGTGCCTGGACGAGGCTAGCGGGACTAGAGACCCAGTACTTC	CAWTRLAGLETQYF
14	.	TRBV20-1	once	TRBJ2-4	TGCAGTGCTAGAGAAGGCGCTGGCAAAAACATTCAGTACTTC	CSAREGAGKNIQYF
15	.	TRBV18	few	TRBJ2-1	TGTGCCAGCTCACTTACTAGTTACGGGGCCAATGAGCAGTTCTTC	CASSLTSYGANEQFF
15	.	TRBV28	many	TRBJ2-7	TGTGCCAGCAGTTTCTATGGGGGCGTCTCCTACGAGCAGTACTTC	CASSFYGGVSYEQYF
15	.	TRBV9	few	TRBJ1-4	TGTGCCAGCAGCGTAGGTTGGAGTATTAATGAAAAACTGTTTTTT	CASSVGWSINEKLFF
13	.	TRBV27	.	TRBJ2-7	TGTGCCAGCAGTTTCTCCGGGAGTAGCGAGCAGTACTTC	CASSFSGSSEQYF
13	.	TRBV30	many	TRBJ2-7	TGTGCCTGGAGACGACCACCGCACTACGAGCAGTACTTC	CAWRRPPHYEQYF
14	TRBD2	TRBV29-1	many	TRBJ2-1	TGCAGCGTTGGAGGGCGGGAGTGGGGTAATGAGCAGTTCTTC	CSVGGREWGNEQFF
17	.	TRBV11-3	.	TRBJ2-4	TGTGCCAGCACCCGCGGCCCCACCCCTAGTTCGAAAAACATTCAGTACTTC	CASTRGPTPSSKNIQYF
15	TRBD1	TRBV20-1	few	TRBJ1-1	TGCAGTGCTAGAGACGCCTGGACAGGGGACGCTGAAGCTTTCTTT	CSARDAWTGDAEAFF
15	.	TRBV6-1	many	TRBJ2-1	TGTGCCAGCAGTGAGCAAGGGACCTCCTACAATGAGCAGTTCTTC	CASSEQGTSYNEQFF
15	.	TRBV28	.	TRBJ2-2	TGTGCCAGCAGTGGGCAGGGGAGTGTCGCCGGGGAGCTGTTTTTT	CASSGQGSVAGELFF
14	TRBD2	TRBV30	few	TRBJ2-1	TGTGCCTGGAGTGGTAGCGGGAGAGGCAATGAGCAGTTCTTC	CAWSGSGRGNEQFF
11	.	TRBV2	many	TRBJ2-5	TGTGCCAGCAGTAGGGAAGAGACCCAGTACTTC	CASSREETQYF
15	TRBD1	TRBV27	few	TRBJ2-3	TGCGCCAGCAGCCAAGACAGGGGAGGTCCAGATACGCAGTATTTT	CASSQDRGGPDTQYF
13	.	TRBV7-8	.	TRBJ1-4	TGTGCCAGCGGGAGGTTCACTAATGAAAAACTGTTTTTT	CASGRFTNEKLFF
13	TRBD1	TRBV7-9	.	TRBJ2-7	TGTGCCAGCAGCTTAGCGAGGGGGCACGAGCAGTACTTC	CASSLARGHEQYF
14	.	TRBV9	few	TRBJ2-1	TGTGCCAGCAGCGCATTTGCCAAGATTAATGAGCAGTTCTTC	CASSAFAKINEQFF
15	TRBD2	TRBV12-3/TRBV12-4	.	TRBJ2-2	TGTGCCAGCAGTTTAGCGCGGTTGCGGGAGTGGGAGCTGTTTTTT	CASSLARLREWELFF
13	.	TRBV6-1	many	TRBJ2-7	TGTGCCAGCACCTCAGCTAACGGGTACGAGCAGTACTTC	CASTSANGYEQYF
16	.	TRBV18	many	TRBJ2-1	TGTGCCAGCTCCACCTTAACAGGGAAGTCTTACAATGAGCAGTTCTTC	CASSTLTGKSYNEQFF
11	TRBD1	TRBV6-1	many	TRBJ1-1	TGTGCCAGCAGGGCCAGGGGGAAGGCTTTCTTT	CASRARGKAFF
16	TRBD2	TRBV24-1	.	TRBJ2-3	TGTGCCACCAGTGACTACGGACTAGCGGGAATAGATACGCAGTATTTT	CATSDYGLAGIDTQYF
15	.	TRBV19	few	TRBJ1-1	TGTGCCAGTAGTATGGGGTCAACAGGGAGGGGTGAAGCTTTCTTT	CASSMGSTGRGEAFF
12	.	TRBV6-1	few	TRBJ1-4	TGTGCCAGCAGCCGAGACAGAGAAAAACTGTTTTTT	CASSRDREKLFF
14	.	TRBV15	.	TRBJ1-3	TGTGCCACCAGCAGAGTTGGGGAGTGGAACACCATATATTTT	CATSRVGEWNTIYF
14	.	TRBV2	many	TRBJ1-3	TGTGCCAGCAGGGCCAGGGTGGCGGGAAACACCATATATTTT	CASRARVAGNTIYF
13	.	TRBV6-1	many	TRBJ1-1	TGTGCCAGCAGGGGCCTCCCCCATCCGGTAGCTTTCTTT	CASRGLPHPVAFF
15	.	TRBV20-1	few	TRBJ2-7	TGCAGTGCTAGAGATATAAAGAGTTCCTCCTACGAGCAGTACTTC	CSARDIKSSSYEQYF
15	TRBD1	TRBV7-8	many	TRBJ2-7	TGTGCCAGCAGCCTCGGGACAGGGGGACACGGCGAGCAGTACTTC	CASSLGTGGHGEQYF
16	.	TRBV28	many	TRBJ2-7	TGTGCCAGCAGTTTACCGACACGAACGAACCTCTACGAGCAGTACTTC	CASSLPTRTNLYEQYF
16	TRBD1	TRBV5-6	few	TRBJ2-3	TGTGCCAGCAGCTTGTATCGGGACAGACCCACAGATACGCAGTATTTT	CASSLYRDRPTDTQYF
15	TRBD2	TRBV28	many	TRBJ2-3	TGTGCCAGCAGTCCTTGGCGGGAGAACTCAGATACGCAGTATTTT	CASSPWRENSDTQYF
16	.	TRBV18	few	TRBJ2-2	TGTGCCAGCTCGTCCCGGGACGGAGAGAGCACCGGGGAGCTGTTTTTT	CASSSRDGESTGELFF
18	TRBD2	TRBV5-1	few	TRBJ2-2	TGCGCCAGCAGCGCGGGACCCGGGACTAGCGGGATTACCGGGGAGCTGTTTTTT	CASSAGPGTSGITGELFF